This TCR beta chain was captured in a study of Ad26.COV2.S vaccination and SARS-CoV-2 variants. Findings and limits, study-wide: Spike-specific TCR breadth was greater after Ad26.COV2.S than placebo. Vaccinees and placebo recipients showed similar non-spike TCR breadth.

Germline lookup yields CDR1 MNHNY and CDR2 SVGAGI (reference sequence). There are 14 residues in the CDR3. V gave up 6 bases and J gave up 6 bases; unmatched junction bases: 9. Sequencing was performed with immunoSEQ multiplex PCR; in TCRdb, only in-frame clones are kept and a portion is missing. The sample shows 180,000 or so clones, 87% of them seen only once. In the case of this clone: The antigen is undetermined.

This receptor was obtained from a human donor who had recovered from COVID-19. The chain combines TRBV6-6 with TRBJ1-2, with 8 positions matching TRBD1. The input for sequencing was peripheral blood, taken after recovery from COVID-19. In nucleotides, the CDR3 is TGTGCCAGCAGACCTACAGGGGGATTTGATGGCTACACCTTC. Protein product: CASRPTGGFDGYTF.